This TCR beta chain came from a study of blood T cell repertoires in COVID-19. The repertoire was sequenced with immunoSEQ multiplex PCR; TCRdb's copy has only in-frame clones and lacks some. The repertoire holds approximately 310,000 clones, with around 85% as singletons. This CDR3 is built from 12 residues. Germline assignment: CDR1 SNHLY and CDR2 FYNNEI. In regard to this clone: One end of the junction is discordant with germline, which a read error may explain.

The V call is TRBV2, the J call TRBJ2-4; D may be TRBD1 (6 bases). The sequenced material came from PBMCs or T cells enriched from blood (not recorded which). The source is a man aged 25-45 years who had recovered from COVID-19. In DNA form, the CDR3 reads TGTGCCAGCAGTGATGGGACAAGGCCCCCGAGCTTC. It translates to CASSDGTRPPSF.